The T cell receptor beta chain described here comes from a study of control samples from healthy donors and cancer patients. Assay: immunoSEQ multiplex PCR; the TCRdb copy retains only in-frame clones and omits some. The sample contains 40,000 to 45,000 clones, over 65% of which appear only once. This clonotype was obtained from a male donor with melanoma. Sequenced sample: formalin-fixed, paraffin-embedded tissue.

Written as DNA, the CDR3 is TGTGCCTGCCTAAAGCCAGGCGACAACTATGGCTACACCTTC. It codes for CACLKPGDNYGYTF. This chain connects TRBV30 to TRBJ1-2, with no clear D. This CDR3 contains 14 residues. The V end was cut by 6 bases, the J end by 2 bases, with 16 bases between. Germline V lookup: CDR1 GTSNPN, CDR2 SVGIG (reference sequence).